This note documents a single TCR beta chain sequence. Antigen: not known. Donation came from healthy HIV-negative adults that had no recent acute infections or vaccinations. The sample comes from a study of shared clonotypes between healthy human individuals. Study conclusions and caveats: Lower generation probabilities were found for non-shared clonotypes than for those shared by all four donors.

CDR1 and CDR2 (germline): GTSNPN, SVGIG (reference sequence). CDR3 size: 16 residues. V was clipped by 0 bases and J by 8 bases, with 22 bases between them. Assay used: immunoSEQ multiplex PCR; TCRdb lists only in-frame clones, some missing. The sample carries about 670,000 clones, roughly 78% recorded once. Sequenced input: memory CD4+ T cells sorted from blood. Subset here: CD45RA-negative fraction. This chain uses TRBV30 with TRBJ1-2, with TRBD1 as a possible D gene (5 bases). The clonotype comes from a woman aged 25 to 39 in good health. CDR3 amino acids: CAWSVKQAHWVRGYTF. The DNA of the CDR3 is TGTGCCTGGAGTGTGAAACAGGCCCATTGGGTTAGGGGCTACACCTTC.